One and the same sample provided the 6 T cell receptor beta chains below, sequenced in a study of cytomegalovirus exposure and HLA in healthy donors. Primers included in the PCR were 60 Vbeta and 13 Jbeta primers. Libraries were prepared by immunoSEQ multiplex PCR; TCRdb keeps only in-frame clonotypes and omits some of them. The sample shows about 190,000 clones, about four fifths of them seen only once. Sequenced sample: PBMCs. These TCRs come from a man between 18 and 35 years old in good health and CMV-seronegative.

The CDR3 DNA is TGCGCCAGCAGCGACGGAAGGGACAGCGGTATCTACGAGCAGTACTTC. Translation: CASSDGRDSGIYEQYF. The gene calls are TRBV5-1 and TRBJ2-7, with 7 bases aligning to TRBD1. V was clipped by 4 bases and J by 3 bases; unmatched bases: 13. The CDR3 spans 16 residues. Germline V gene lookup returns CDR1 SGHRS and CDR2 YFSETQ.

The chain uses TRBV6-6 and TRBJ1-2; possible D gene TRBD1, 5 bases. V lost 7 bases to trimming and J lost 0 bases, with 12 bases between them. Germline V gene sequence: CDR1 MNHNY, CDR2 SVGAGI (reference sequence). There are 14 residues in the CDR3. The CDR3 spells CASTQGQTNYGYTF. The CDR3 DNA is TGTGCCAGCACCCAAGGACAAACTAACTATGGCTACACCTTC.

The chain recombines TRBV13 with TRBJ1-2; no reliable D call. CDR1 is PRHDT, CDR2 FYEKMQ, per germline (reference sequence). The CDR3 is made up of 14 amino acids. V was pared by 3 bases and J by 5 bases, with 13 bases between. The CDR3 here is CASSLAGPGYGYTF. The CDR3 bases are TGTGCCAGCAGCTTGGCCGGGCCGGGATATGGCTACACCTTC. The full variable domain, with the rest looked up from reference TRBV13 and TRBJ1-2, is AAGVIQSPRHLIKEKRETATLKCYPIPRHDTVYWYQQGPGQDPQFLISFYEKMQSDKGSIPDRFSAQQFSDYHSELNMSSLELGDSALYFCASSLAGPGYGYTFGSGTRLTVV.

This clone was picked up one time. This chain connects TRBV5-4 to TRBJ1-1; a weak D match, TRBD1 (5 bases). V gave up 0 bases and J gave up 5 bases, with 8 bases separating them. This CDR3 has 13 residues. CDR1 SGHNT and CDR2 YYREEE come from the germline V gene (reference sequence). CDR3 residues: CASSLARVTEAFF. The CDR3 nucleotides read TGTGCCAGCAGCTTGGCCAGGGTGACTGAAGCTTTCTTT.

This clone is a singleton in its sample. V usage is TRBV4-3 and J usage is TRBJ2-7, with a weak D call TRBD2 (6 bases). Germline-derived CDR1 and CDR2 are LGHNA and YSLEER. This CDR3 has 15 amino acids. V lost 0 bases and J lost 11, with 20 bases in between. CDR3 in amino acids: CASSQDTAGRSPEYF. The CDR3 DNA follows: TGCGCCAGCAGCCAAGACACGGCGGGACGGTCTCCGGAGTACTTC.

CDR3 region: CASTLAPGSYEQYF. For the CDR3, the DNA is TGTGCCAGTACTCTCGCGCCGGGTTCGTACGAGCAGTACTTC. J is TRBJ2-7 and V is TRBV19; D gene unclear. The length of the CDR3 is 14 residues. CDR1 LNHDA and CDR2 SQIVND come from the germline V gene (reference sequence). Trimming removed 7 bases at V and 4 bases at J, with 17 bases between.